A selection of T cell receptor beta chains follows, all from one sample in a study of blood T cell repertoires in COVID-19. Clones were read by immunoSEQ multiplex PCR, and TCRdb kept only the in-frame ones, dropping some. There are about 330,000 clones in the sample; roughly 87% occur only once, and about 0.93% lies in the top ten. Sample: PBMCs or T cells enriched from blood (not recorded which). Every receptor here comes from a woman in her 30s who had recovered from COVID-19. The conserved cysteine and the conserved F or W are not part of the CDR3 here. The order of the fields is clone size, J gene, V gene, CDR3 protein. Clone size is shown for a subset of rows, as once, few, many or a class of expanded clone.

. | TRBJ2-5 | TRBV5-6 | ASSLVDYQETQY
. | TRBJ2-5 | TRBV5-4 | ASSLSGGQETQY
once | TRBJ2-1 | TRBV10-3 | AIKGTRTDNEQF
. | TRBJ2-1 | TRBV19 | ASSMASGQDNEQF
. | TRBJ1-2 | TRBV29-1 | SDEQGAYGYT
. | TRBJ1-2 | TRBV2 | ASTDREVEWITNYGYT
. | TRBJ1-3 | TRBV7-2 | ASSLAPWQGPGNTIY
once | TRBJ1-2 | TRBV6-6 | ASSYSEGAHYGYT
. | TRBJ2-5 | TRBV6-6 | ASSSGVRETQY
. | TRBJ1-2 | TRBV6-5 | ASSSGTGNGYT
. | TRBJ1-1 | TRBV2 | ASSDDRPSEAF
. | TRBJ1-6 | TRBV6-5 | ASGQTGDNSPLH
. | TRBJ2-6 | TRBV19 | ASGQGWAGANVLT
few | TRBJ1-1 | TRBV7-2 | ASSLQGSYEAF
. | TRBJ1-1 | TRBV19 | ASSIIQGSEAF
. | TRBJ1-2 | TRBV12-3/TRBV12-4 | ASREGGYGYT
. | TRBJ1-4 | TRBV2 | ASSETGGRIGKF
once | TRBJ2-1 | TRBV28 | ASRDPRGPSYNEQF
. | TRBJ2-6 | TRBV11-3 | ASNLPGQVSGANVLT
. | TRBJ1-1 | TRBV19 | ASSPDRGVGTEAF
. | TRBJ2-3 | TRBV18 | ASSQEGDTQY
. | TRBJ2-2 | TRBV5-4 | ASSLVAGGGTGELF
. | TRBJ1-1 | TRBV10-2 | ASRREGFMNTEAF
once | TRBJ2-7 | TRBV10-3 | AVTPGQMSSYEQY
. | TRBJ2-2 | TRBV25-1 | ASSGGTGAGELF